The sample holds many counts of the clone carrying this T cell receptor (beta chain). TCR beta libraries were built with iRepertoire HTBI primers and Arm-PCR of CDR3 regions. TCRdb itself ran the multiplex PCR reads through MiXCR, one entry per CDR3 protein. The sample has roughly 440,000 distinct CDR3 sequences; 15% to 20% are singletons. Trimming cost V 7 bases and J 9 bases; bases outside gene matches: 9. This CDR3 region has 13 residues. This record belongs to a study of regulatory T cells in long-lasting Graves disease. Time point indicated: newly diagnosed GD, antithyroid drugs for less than 3 months. There was RNA extracted from PBMCs, and the TCR library was made from it. In this cohort, patients came from an endocrinology department located in Xi'an, China. This sample also belongs to another study, concerning T cells in Graves' hyperthyroidism and ophthalmopathy.

The receptor comes from a woman under 30 with Graves disease. The rearrangement joins TRBV12-3 or TRBV12-4 to TRBJ2-3; TRBD2 agrees at 8 bases. The specimen comprised peripheral blood mononuclear cells (PBMCs), sampled at new diagnosis, from a patient treated with antithyroid drugs. CDR3 loop: CASNYGTSQTQYF. DNA of the CDR3: TGTGCCAGCAACTACGGGACTAGTCAAACGCAGTATTTT.